This T cell receptor (beta chain) was identified during a study of blood T cell repertoires in COVID-19. Across the whole study: T cells, B-cell-depleted T cells, or PBMCs supplied cDNA or gDNA.

Clones were read by immunoSEQ multiplex PCR, and TCRdb kept only the in-frame ones, dropping some. The table lists about 81,000 clones, roughly 89% of them singletons, with under 2% in the top ten. The CDR3 spans 18 residues. Per germline, CDR1 SEHNR and CDR2 FQNEAQ (reference sequence). Germline trimming cut 5 bases from V and 0 bases from J; bases unmatched to any gene: 12. The sequence was collected from a woman in her fifties or sixties in a cohort sampled during active COVID-19. The V call is TRBV7-9, the J call TRBJ1-5, with TRBD1 matching over 8 bases. The specimen was peripheral blood. The CDR3 DNA reads as TGTGCCAGCAGCCACGATAGGACAGGGAGAAATAGCAATCAGCCCCAGCATTTT. This gives the protein CASSHDRTGRNSNQPQHF.